This TCR beta chain was documented in a study of regulatory T cells in long-lasting Graves disease. Regarding the study as a whole: Persistent Graves' patients possessed reduced TCR diversity relative to recently diagnosed ones. TRBV28, TRBJ1-2 and TRBJ2-5 were favored in persistent disease. Comparison showed that persistent patients shared more public clonotypes (about 2,600) than new patients (about 970).

There are many counts of this clonotype. Its antigen is undetermined. Time point specified: newly diagnosed GD, antithyroid drugs for less than 3 months. Following extraction of RNA from PBMCs, that RNA was used to make the TCR library. Building of the TCR beta libraries involved iRepertoire HTBI primers and Arm-PCR of CDR3 regions. In the original processing: Detected in the samples were just over 60 TRBV and approximately 14 TRBJ segments. TCRdb passed the multiplex PCR reads through MiXCR, listing each CDR3 protein once. TCRdb assigned the V and J calls; the authors' analysis was not used. The data show 410,000 or so distinct CDR3 sequences, with 14% to 15% seen just once and over 15% held by the top ten. Germline CDR1 and CDR2: SGHTA and FQGTGA. CDR3 length equals 14 residues. V lost 3 bases and J 1 base, leaving 8 bases between the germline ends. The same data also contributed to another study, on T cells in Graves' hyperthyroidism and ophthalmopathy.

Material: peripheral blood mononuclear cells (PBMCs), obtained at new diagnosis, from a patient treated with antithyroid drugs. V usage is TRBV7-3 and J usage is TRBJ2-3; possibly TRBD2 for D (6 bases). This TCR came from a woman in her 30s with Graves disease. CDR3 DNA: TGTGCCAGCAGCTTGTCGGGAGGCACAGATACGCAGTATTTT. Amino acid sequence: CASSLSGGTDTQYF.